This T cell receptor (beta chain) was found in a study of cytomegalovirus exposure and HLA in healthy donors. CDR3 size: 15 residues. V was pared by 4 bases and J by 2 bases, with 9 bases between. CDR1 MNHEY and CDR2 SMNVEV come from the germline V gene (reference sequence). The PCR used 60 Vbeta and 13 Jbeta primers. TCRdb's table, derived via immunoSEQ multiplex PCR, lists solely in-frame clones and lacks some. The sample records around 150,000 clones, 76% being singletons. Healthy bone marrow donors made up the donors. The specimen was PBMCs. The gene calls are TRBV27 and TRBJ2-6; weak D call: TRBD1 (5 bases). The receptor comes from a male donor in good health and CMV-seronegative. The chain's CDR3 is CASSSREPGANVLTF. As DNA, the CDR3 is TGTGCCAGCAGTTCCAGGGAACCTGGGGCCAACGTCCTGACTTTC.